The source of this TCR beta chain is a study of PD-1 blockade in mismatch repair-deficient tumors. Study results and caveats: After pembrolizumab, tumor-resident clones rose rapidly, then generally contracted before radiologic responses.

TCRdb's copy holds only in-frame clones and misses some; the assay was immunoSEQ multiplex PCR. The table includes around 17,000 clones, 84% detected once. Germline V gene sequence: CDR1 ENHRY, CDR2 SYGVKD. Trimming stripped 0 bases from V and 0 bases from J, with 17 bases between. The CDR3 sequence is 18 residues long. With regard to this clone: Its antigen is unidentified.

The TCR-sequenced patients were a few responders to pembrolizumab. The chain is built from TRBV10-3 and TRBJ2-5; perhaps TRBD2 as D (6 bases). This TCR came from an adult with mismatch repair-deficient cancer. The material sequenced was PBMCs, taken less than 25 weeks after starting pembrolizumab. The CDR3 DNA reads TGTGCCATCAGTGAGTCGATGGTAGCGGACCTGTACCAAGAGACCCAGTACTTC. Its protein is CAISESMVADLYQETQYF.